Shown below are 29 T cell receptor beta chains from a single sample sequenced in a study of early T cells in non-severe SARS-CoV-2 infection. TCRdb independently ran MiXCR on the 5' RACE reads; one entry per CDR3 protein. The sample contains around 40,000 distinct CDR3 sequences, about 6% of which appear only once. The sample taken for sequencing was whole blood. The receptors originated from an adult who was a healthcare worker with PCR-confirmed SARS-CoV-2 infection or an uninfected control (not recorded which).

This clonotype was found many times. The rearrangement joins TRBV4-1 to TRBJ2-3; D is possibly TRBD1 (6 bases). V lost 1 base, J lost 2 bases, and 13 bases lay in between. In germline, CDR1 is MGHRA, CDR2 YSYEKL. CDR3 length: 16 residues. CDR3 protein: CASSQGVAGATDTQYF. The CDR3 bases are TGCGCCAGCAGCCAAGGCGTCGCAGGGGCCACAGATACGCAGTATTTT.

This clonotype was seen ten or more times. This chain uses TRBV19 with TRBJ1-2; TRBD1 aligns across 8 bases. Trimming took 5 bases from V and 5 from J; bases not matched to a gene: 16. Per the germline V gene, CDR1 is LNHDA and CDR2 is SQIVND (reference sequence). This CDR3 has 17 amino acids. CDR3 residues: CASSQRSPGQDLYGYTF. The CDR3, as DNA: TGTGCCAGTAGTCAACGAAGCCCGGGACAGGATCTTTATGGCTACACCTTC.

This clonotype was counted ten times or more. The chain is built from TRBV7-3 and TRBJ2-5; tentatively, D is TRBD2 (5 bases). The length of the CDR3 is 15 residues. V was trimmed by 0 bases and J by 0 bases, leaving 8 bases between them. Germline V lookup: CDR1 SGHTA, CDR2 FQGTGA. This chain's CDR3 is CASSLTGSDQETQYF. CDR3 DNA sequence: TGTGCCAGCAGCTTAACGGGTAGCGACCAAGAGACCCAGTACTTC.

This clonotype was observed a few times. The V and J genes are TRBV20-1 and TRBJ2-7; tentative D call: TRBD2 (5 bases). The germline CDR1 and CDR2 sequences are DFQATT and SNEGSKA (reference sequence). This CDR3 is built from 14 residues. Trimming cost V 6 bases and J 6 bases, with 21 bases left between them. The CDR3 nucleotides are TGCAGTGCCTCAGGACTTAGCCTTTGGGGCGAGCAGTACTTC. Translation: CSASGLSLWGEQYF.

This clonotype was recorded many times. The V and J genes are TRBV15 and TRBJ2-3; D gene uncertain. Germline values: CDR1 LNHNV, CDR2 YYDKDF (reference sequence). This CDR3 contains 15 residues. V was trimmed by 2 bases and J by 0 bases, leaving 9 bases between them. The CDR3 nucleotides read TGTGCCACCAGCAGAAAAACGGCTAGCACAGATACGCAGTATTTT. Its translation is CATSRKTASTDTQYF.

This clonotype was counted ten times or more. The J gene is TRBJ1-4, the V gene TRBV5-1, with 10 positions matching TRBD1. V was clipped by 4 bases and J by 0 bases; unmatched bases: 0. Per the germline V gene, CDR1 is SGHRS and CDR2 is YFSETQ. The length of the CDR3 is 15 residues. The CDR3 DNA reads TGCGCCAGCAGCGGACAGGGGGCAACTAATGAAAAACTGTTTTTT. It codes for CASSGQGATNEKLFF.

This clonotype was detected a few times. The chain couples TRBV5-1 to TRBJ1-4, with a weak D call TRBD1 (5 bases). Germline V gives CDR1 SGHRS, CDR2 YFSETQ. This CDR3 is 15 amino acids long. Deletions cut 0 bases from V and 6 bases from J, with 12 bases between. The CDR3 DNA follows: TGCGCCAGCAGCTTGGCTCCCGGGACGTATGAAAAACTGTTTTTT. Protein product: CASSLAPGTYEKLFF.

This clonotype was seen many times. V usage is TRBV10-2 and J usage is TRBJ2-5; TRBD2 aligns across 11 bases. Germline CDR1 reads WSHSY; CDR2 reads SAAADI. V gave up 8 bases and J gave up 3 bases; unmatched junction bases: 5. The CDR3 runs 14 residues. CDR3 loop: CASRTLAGEETQYF. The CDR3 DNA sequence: TGCGCCAGCCGTACACTAGCGGGGGAAGAGACCCAGTACTTC.

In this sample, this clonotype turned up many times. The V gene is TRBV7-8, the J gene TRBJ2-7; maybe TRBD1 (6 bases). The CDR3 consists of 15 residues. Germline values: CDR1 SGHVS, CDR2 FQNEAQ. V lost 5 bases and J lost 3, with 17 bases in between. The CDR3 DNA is TGTGCCAGCAGCCCGACTCTGGGACACCACTACGAGCAGTACTTC. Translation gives CASSPTLGHHYEQYF.

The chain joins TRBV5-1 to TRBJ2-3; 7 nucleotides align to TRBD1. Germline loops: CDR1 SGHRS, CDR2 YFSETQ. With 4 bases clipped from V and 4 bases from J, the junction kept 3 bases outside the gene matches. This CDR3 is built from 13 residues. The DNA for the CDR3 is TGCGCCAGCAGCGAAACAGGGGCAGATACGCAGTATTTT. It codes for CASSETGADTQYF.

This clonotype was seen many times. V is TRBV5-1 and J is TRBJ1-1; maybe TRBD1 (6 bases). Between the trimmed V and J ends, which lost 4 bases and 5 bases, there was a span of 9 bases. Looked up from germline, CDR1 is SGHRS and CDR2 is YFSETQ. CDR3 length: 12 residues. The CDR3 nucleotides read TGCGCCAGCAGCACCGGACAGACTGAAGCTTTCTTT. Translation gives CASSTGQTEAFF.

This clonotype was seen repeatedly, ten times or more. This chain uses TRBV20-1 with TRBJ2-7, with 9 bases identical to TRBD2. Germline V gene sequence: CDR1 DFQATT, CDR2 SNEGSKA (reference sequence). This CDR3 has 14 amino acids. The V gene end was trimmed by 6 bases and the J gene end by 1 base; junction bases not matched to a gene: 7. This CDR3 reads CSAPNSGSSYEQYF. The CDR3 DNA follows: TGCAGTGCCCCTAATAGCGGGAGTTCCTACGAGCAGTACTTC.

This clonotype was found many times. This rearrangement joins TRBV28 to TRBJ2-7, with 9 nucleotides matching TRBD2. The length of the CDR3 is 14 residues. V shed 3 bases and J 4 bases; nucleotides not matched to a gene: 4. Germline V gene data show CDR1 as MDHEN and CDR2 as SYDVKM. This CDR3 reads CASSLGLAIYEQYF. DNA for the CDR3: TGTGCCAGCAGTTTGGGACTAGCCATTTACGAGCAGTACTTC.

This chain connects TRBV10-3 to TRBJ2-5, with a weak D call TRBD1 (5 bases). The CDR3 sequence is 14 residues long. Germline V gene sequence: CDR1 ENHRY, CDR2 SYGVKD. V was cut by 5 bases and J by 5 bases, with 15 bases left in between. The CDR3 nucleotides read TGTGCCATCAGTTCTGGCAGGGCTAGGGAGACCCAGTACTTC. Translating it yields CAISSGRARETQYF.

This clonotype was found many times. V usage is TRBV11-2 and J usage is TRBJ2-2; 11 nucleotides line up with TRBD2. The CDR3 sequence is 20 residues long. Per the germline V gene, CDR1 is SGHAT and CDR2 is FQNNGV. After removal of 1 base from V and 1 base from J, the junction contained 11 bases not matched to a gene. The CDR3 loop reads CASSLGQFGTSGWNTGELFF. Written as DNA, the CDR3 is TGTGCCAGCAGCTTAGGTCAATTCGGGACTAGCGGCTGGAACACCGGGGAGCTGTTTTTT.

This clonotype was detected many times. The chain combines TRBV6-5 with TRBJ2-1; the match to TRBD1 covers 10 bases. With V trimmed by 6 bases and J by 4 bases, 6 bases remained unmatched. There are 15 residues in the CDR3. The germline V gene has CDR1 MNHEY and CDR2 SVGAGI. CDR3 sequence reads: CASRMTGGRYNEQFF. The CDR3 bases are TGTGCCAGCAGAATGACAGGGGGCAGGTACAATGAGCAGTTCTTC.

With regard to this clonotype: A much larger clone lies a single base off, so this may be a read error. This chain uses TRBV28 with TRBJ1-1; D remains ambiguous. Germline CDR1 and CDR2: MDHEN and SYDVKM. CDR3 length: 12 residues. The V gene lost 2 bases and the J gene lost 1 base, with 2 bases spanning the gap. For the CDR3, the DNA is TGTGCCAGCAGTTTAAGGAACACTGAAGCTTTCTTT. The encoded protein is CASSLRNTEAFF.

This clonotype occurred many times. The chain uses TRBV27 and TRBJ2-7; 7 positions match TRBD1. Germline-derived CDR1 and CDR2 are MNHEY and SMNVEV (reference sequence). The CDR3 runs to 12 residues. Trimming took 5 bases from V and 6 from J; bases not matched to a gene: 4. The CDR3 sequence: CASSVYRGEQYF. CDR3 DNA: TGTGCCAGCAGTGTATACAGGGGCGAGCAGTACTTC.

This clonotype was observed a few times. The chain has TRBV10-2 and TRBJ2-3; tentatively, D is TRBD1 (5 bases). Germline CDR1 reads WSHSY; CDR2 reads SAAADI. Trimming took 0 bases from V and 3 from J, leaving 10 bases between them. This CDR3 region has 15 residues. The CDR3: CASSESGRKTDTQYF. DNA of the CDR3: TGCGCCAGCAGTGAGTCGGGGCGGAAAACAGATACGCAGTATTTT.

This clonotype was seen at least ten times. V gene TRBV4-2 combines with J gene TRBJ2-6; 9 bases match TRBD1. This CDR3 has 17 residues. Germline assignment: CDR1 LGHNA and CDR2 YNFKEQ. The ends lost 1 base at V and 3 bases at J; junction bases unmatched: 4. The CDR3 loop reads CASSQGDRADGANVLTF. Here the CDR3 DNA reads TGTGCCAGCAGCCAAGGGGACAGGGCGGATGGGGCCAACGTCCTGACTTTC.

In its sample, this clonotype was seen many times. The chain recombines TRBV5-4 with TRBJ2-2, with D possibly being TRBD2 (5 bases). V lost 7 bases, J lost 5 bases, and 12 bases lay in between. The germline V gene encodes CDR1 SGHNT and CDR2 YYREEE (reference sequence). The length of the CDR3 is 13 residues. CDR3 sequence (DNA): TGTGCCAGCGCTAGCCGAAGTACCGGGGAGCTGTTTTTT. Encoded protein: CASASRSTGELFF. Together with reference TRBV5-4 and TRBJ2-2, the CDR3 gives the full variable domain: ETGVTQSPTHLIKTRGQQVTLRCSSQSGHNTVSWYQQALGQGPQFIFQYYREEENGRGNFPPRFSGLQFPNYSSELNVNALELDDSALYLCASASRSTGELFFGEGSRLTVL.

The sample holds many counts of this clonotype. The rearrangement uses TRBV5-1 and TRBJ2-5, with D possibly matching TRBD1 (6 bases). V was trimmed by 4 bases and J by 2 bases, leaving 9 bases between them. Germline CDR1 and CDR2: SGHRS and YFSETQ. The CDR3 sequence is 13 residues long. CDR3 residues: CASSVGHQETQYF. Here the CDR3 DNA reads TGCGCCAGCAGCGTGGGACATCAAGAGACCCAGTACTTC.

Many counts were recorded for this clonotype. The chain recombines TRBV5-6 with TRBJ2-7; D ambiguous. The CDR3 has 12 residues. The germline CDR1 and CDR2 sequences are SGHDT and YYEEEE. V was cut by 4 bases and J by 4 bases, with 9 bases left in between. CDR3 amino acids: CASSTQAYEQYF. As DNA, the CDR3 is TGTGCCAGCAGCACGCAGGCGTACGAGCAGTACTTC. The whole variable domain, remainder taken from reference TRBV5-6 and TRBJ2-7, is DAGVTQSPTHLIKTRGQQVTLRCSPKSGHDTVSWYQQALGQGPQFIFQYYEEEERQRGNFPDRFSGHQFPNYSSELNVNALLLGDSALYLCASSTQAYEQYFGPGTRLTVT.

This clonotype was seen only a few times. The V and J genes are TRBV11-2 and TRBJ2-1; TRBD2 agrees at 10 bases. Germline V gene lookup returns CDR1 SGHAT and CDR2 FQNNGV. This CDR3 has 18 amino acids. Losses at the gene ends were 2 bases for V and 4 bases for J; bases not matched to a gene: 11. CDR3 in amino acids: CASSLKTSGLAGYNEQFF. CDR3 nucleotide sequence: TGTGCCAGCAGCTTAAAGACTAGCGGGCTAGCGGGATACAATGAGCAGTTCTTC.

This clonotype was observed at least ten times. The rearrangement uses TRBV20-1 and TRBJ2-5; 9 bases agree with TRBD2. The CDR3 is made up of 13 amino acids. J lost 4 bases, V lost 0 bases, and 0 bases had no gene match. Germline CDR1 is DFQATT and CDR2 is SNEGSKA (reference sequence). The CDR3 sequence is CSARDSGRETQYF. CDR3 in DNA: TGCAGTGCTAGAGATAGCGGGAGAGAGACCCAGTACTTC.

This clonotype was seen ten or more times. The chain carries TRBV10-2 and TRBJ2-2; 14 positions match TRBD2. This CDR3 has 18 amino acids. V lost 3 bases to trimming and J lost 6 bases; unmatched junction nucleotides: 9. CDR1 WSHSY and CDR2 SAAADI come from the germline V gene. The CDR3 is CASSDSGTSGRFAGELFF. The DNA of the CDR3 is TGCGCCAGCAGTGATAGCGGGACTAGCGGGAGATTTGCCGGGGAGCTGTTTTTT.

The CDR3 nucleotides read TGTGCCTGGAAGGGCAGGGACTCTGGGGCCAACGTCCTGACTTTC. Its protein product is CAWKGRDSGANVLTF. The chain employs TRBV30 and TRBJ2-6, with D possibly TRBD1 on 5 matching bases. V was clipped by 4 bases and J by 0 bases, with 10 bases between them. The germline gives CDR1 GTSNPN, CDR2 SVGIG (reference sequence). This CDR3 is 15 amino acids long.

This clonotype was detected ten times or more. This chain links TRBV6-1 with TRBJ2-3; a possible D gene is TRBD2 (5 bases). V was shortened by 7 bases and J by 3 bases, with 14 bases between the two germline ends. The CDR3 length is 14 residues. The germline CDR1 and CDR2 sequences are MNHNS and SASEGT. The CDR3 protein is CASKRSEGTDTQYF. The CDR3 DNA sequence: TGTGCCAGCAAGCGGAGTGAGGGAACAGATACGCAGTATTTT.

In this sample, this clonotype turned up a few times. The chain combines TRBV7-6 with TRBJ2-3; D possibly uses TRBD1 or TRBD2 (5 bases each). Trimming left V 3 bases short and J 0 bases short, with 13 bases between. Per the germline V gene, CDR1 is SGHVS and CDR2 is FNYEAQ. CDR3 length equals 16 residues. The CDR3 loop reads CASSLGVQRSTDTQYF. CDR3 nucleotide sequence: TGTGCCAGCAGCTTGGGGGTACAGAGAAGCACAGATACGCAGTATTTT.